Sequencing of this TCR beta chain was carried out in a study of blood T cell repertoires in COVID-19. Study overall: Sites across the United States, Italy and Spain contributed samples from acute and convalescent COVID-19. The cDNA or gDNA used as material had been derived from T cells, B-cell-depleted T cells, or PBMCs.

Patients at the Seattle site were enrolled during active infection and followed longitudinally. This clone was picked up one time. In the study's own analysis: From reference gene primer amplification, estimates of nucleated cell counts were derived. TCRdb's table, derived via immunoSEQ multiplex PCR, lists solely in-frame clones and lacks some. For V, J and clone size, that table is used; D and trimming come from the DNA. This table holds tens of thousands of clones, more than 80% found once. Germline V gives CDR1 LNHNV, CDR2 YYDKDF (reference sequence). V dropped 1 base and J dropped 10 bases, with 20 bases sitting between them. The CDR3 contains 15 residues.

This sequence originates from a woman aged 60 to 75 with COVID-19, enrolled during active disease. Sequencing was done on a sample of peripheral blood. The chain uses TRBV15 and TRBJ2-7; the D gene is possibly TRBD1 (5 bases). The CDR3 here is CATSRGGSLVDNQYF. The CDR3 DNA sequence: TGTGCCACCAGCAGAGGGGGCAGCCTGGTGGATAATCAGTACTTC.